This T cell receptor beta chain came from a study of blood T cell repertoires in COVID-19. This CDR3 comprises 13 residues. Trimming pared 2 bases from V and 4 bases from J, leaving 8 bases between. Germline V lookup: CDR1 SGHNT, CDR2 YENEEA. In the study's own analysis: Reference gene primers were amplified, and this amplification served to estimate nucleated cell counts. Generated by immunoSEQ multiplex PCR, the TCRdb table keeps only in-frame clones and is missing some. V, J and clone size were drawn from that table, and D and trimming were deduced from the DNA. This table holds around 160,000 clones, around four fifths found once.

This TCR was recovered from a human donor in a cohort sampled during active COVID-19. The chain employs TRBV11-3 and TRBJ1-1; D unclear. Material: peripheral blood. CDR3: CASSLIDSTEAFF. For the CDR3, the DNA is TGTGCCAGCAGCTTAATTGACTCCACTGAAGCTTTCTTT.